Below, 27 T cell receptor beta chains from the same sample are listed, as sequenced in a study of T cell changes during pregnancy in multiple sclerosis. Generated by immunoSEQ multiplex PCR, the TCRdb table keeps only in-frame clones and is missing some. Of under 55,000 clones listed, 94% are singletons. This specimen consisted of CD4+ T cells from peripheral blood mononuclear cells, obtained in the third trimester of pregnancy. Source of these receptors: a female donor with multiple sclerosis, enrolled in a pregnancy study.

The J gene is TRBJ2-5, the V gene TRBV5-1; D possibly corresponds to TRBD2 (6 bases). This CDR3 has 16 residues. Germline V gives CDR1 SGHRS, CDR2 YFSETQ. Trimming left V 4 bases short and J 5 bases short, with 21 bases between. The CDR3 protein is CASSPRTNVHRETQYF. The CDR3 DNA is TGCGCCAGCAGCCCAAGGACTAACGTTCACCGGGAGACCCAGTACTTC.

The CDR3 region is CASSWLGVETDTQYF. The CDR3 coding sequence is TGTGCCAGCAGCTGGTTGGGAGTTGAGACAGATACGCAGTATTTT. The chain links TRBV5-4 to TRBJ2-3; maybe TRBD2 (5 bases). Trimming took off 3 bases at V and 3 bases at J, with 14 bases between the two ends. This CDR3 spans 15 amino acids. Looked up from germline, CDR1 is SGHNT and CDR2 is YYREEE (reference sequence).

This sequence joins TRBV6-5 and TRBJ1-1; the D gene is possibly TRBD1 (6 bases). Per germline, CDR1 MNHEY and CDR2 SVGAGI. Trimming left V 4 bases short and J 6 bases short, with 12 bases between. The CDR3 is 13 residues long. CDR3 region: CASSFDRFAEAFF. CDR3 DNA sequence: TGTGCCAGCAGTTTTGACAGGTTCGCTGAAGCTTTCTTT.

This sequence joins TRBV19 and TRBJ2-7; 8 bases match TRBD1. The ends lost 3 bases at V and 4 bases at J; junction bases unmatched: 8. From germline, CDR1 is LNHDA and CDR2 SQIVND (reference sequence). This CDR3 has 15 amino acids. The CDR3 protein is CASSIAGGARYEQYF. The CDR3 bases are TGTGCCAGTAGTATTGCAGGGGGCGCAAGGTACGAGCAGTACTTC.

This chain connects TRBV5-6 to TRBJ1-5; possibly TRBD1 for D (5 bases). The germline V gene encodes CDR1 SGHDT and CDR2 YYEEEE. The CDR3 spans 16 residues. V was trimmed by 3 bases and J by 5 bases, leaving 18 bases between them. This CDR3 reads CASSYGHPRGDQPQHF. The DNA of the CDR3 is TGTGCCAGCAGCTACGGACATCCTCGGGGGGATCAGCCCCAGCATTTT.

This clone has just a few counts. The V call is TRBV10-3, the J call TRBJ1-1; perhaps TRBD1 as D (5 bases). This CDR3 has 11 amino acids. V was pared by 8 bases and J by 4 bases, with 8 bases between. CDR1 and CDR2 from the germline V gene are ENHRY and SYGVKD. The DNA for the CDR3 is TGTGCCATCCAGGGTGCCACTGAAGCTTTCTTT. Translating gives CAIQGATEAFF.

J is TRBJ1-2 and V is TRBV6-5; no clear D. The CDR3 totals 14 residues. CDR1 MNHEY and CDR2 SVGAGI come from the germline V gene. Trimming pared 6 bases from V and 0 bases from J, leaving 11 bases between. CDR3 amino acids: CASRAASTNYGYTF. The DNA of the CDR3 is TGTGCCAGCAGGGCCGCATCGACTAACTATGGCTACACCTTC.

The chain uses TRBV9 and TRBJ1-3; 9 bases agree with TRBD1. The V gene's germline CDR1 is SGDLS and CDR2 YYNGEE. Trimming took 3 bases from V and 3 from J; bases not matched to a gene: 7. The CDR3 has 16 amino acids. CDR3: CASSAPGQGVGNTIYF. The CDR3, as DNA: TGTGCCAGCAGCGCCCCGGGACAGGGAGTTGGAAACACCATATATTTT.

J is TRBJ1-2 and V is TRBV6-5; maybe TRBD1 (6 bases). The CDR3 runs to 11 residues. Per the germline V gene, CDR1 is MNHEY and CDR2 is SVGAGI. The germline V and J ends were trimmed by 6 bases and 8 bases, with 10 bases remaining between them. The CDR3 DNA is TGTGCCAGCAGGGACAGCGCGGGCTACACCTTC. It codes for CASRDSAGYTF.

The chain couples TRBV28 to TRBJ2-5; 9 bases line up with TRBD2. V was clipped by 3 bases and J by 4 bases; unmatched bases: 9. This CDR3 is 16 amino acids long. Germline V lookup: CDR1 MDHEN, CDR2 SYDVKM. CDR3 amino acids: CASSFPIAGERETQYF. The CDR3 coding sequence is TGTGCCAGCAGTTTCCCAATAGCGGGAGAGAGAGAGACCCAGTACTTC.

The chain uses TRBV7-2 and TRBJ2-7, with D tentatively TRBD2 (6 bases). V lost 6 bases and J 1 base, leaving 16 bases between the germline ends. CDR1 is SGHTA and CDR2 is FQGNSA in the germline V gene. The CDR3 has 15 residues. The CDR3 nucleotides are TGTGCCAGCAGACCCCCCGGGACTGCATCCTACGAGCAGTACTTC. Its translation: CASRPPGTASYEQYF.

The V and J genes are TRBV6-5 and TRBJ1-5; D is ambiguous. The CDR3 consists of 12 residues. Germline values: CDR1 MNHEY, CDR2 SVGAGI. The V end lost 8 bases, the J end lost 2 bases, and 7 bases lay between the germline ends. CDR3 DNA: TGTGCCAGCTGGAGCGGCAATCAGCCCCAGCATTTT. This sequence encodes CASWSGNQPQHF.

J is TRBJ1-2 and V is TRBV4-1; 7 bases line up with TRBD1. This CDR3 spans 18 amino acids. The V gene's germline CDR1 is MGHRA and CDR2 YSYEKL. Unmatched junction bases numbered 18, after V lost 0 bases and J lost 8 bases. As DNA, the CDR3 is TGCGCCAGCAGCCAAGAGCGTGACAGGGTGGGATTTGAAGGAGGCTACACCTTC. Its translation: CASSQERDRVGFEGGYTF.

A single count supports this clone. The DNA for the CDR3 is TGTGCCAGCAGCTCCGGGGGGATCTATGGCTACACCTTC. Protein product: CASSSGGIYGYTF. The chain combines TRBV5-6 with TRBJ1-2; maybe TRBD1 (5 bases). Germline-derived CDR1 and CDR2 are SGHDT and YYEEEE. Trimming cost V 3 bases and J 4 bases, with 10 bases left between them. This CDR3 is 13 amino acids long. The whole variable domain, filled in from reference TRBV5-6 and TRBJ1-2, reads DAGVTQSPTHLIKTRGQQVTLRCSPKSGHDTVSWYQQALGQGPQFIFQYYEEEERQRGNFPDRFSGHQFPNYSSELNVNALLLGDSALYLCASSSGGIYGYTFGSGTRLTVV.

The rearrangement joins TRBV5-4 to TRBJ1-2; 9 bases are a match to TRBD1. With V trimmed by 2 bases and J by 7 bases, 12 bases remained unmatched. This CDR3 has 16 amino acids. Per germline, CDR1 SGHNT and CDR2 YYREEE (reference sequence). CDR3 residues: CASSFRDRAFRFGYTF. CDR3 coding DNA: TGTGCCAGCAGCTTCCGGGACAGGGCTTTTAGATTTGGCTACACCTTC.

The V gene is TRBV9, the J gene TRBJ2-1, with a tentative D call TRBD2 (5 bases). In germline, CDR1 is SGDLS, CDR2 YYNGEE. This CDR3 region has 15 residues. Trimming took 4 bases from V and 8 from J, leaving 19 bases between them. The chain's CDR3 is CASSSIAGAPYEQFF. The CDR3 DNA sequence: TGTGCCAGCAGCTCAATTGCGGGCGCCCCATATGAGCAGTTCTTC.

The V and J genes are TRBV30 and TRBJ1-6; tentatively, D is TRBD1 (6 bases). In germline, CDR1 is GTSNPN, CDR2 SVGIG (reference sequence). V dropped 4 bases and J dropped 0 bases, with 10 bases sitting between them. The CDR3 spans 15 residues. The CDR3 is CAWNQGPSYNSPLHF. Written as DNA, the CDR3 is TGTGCCTGGAATCAGGGGCCCTCCTATAATTCACCCCTCCACTTT.

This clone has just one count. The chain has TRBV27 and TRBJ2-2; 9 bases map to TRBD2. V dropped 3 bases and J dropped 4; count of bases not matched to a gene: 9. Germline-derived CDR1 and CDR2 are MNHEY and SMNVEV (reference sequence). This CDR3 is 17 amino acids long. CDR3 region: CASSFFGASGVTGELFF. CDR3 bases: TGTGCCAGCAGTTTTTTCGGGGCTAGCGGGGTCACCGGGGAGCTGTTTTTT.

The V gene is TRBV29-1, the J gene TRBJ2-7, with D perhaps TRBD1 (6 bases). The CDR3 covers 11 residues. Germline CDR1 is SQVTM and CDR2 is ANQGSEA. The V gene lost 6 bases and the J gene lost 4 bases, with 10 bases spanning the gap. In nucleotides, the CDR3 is TGCAGCGTCAAGGACAGTTACGAGCAGTACTTC. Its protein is CSVKDSYEQYF.

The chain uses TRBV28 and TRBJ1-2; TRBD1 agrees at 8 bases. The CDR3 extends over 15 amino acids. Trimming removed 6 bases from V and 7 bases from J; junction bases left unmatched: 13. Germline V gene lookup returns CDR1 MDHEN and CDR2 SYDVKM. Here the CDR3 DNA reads TGTGCCAGCAGCCGACCGTCGACAGGGGAGGGTGGCTACACCTTC. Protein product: CASSRPSTGEGGYTF.

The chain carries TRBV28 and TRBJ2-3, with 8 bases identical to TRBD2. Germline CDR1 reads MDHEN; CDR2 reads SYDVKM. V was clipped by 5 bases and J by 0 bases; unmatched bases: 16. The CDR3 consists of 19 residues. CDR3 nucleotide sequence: TGTGCCAGCAGTCCCCACAATCGTAAACTAGCGGACAGCACAGATACGCAGTATTTT. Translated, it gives CASSPHNRKLADSTDTQYF.

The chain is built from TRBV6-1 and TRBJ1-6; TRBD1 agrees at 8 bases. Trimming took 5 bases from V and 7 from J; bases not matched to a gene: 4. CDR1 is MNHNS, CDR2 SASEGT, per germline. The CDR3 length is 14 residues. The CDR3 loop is CASSKRQGNSPLHF. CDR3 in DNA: TGTGCCAGCAGTAAACGACAGGGGAATTCACCCCTCCACTTT.

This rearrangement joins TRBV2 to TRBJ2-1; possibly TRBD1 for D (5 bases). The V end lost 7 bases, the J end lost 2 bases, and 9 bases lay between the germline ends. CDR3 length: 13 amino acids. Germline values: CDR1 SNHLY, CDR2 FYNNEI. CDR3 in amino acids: CASTATAYNEQFF. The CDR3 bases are TGTGCCAGCACTGCGACAGCCTACAATGAGCAGTTCTTC.

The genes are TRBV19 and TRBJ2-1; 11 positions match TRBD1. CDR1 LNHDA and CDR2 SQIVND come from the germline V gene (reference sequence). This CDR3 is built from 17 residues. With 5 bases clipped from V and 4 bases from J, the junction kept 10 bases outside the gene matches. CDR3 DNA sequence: TGTGCCAGTAGTGCCGGACAGGGGGCAGGAAGGTACAATGAGCAGTTCTTC. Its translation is CASSAGQGAGRYNEQFF.

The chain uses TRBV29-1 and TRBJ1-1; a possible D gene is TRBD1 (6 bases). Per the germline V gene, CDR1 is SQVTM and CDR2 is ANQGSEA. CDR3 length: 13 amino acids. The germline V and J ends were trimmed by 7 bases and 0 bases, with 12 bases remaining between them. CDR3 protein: CSARQAMNTEAFF. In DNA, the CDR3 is TGCAGCGCCCGACAGGCAATGAACACTGAAGCTTTCTTT.

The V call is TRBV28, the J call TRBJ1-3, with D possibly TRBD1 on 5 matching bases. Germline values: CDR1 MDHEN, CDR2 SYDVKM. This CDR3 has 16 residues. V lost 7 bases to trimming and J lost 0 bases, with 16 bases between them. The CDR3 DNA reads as TGTGCCAGCATCAATTCCGGACAAGGCTCTGGAAACACCATATATTTT. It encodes CASINSGQGSGNTIYF.

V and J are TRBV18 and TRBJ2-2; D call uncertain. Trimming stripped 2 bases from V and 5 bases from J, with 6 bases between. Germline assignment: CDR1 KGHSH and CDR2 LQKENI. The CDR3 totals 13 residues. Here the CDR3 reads CASSPTVTGELFF. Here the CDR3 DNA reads TGTGCCAGCTCACCAACGGTAACCGGGGAGCTGTTTTTT.